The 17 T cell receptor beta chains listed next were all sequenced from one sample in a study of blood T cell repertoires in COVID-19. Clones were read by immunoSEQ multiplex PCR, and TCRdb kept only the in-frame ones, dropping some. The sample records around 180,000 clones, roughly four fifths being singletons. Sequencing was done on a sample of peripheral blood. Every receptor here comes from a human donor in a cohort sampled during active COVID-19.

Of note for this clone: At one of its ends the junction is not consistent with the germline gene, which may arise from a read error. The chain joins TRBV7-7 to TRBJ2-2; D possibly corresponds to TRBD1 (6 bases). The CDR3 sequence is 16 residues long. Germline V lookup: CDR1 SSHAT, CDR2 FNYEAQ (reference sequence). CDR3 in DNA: TGTGCTAGCAGCTTAGGCCGACAGGTTAACACCGGGGAGCTGTTTTTT. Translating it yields CASSLGRQVNTGELFF. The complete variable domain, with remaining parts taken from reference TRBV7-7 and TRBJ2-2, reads GAGVSQSPRYKVTKRGQDVTLRCDPISSHATLYWYQQALGQGPEFLTYFNYEAQPDKSGLPSDRFSAERPEGSISTLTIQRTEQRDSAMYRCASSLGRQVNTGELFFGEGSRLTVL.

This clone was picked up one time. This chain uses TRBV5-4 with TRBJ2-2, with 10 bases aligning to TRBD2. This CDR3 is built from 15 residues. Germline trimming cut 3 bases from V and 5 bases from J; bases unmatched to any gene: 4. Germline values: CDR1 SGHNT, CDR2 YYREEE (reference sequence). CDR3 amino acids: CASSSGLAWTGELFF. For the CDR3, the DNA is TGTGCCAGCAGCTCGGGACTAGCGTGGACCGGGGAGCTGTTTTTT.

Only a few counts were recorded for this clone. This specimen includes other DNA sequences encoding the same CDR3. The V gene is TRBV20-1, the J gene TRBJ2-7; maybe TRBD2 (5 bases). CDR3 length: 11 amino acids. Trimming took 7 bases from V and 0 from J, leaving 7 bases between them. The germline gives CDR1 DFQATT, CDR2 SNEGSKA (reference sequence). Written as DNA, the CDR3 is TGCAGTGGAGGACTCTCCTACGAGCAGTACTTC. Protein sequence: CSGGLSYEQYF.

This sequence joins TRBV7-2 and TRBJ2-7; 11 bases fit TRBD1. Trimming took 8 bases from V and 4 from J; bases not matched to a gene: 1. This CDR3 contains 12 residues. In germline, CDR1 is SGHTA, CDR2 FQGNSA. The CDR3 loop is CASGQGAYEQYF. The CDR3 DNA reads TGTGCCAGCGGACAGGGGGCGTACGAGCAGTACTTC.

The CDR3 nucleotides read TGTGCCAGCAGCCAAGATTGGGACAGCTCTGGGGCCAACGTCCTGACTTTC. Translated: CASSQDWDSSGANVLTF. The chain employs TRBV4-2 and TRBJ2-6, with 7 bases matching TRBD1. The V gene end was trimmed by 0 bases and the J gene end by 0 bases; junction bases not matched to a gene: 2. The V gene's germline CDR1 is LGHNA and CDR2 YNFKEQ. CDR3 length: 17 residues.

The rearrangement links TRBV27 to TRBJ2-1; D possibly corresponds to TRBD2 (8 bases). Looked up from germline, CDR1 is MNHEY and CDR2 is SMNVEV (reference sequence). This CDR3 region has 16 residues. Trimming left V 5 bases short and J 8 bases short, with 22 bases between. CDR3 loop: CASSPLGSGGGYEQFF. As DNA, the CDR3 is TGTGCCAGCAGTCCACTAGGGTCGGGAGGGGGCTATGAGCAGTTCTTC.

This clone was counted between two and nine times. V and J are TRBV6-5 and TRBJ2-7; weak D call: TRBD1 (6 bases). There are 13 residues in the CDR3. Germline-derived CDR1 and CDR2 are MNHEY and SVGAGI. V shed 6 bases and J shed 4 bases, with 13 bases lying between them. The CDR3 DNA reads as TGTGCCAGCAGGCGGAACAGGGAATACGAGCAGTACTTC. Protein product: CASRRNREYEQYF.

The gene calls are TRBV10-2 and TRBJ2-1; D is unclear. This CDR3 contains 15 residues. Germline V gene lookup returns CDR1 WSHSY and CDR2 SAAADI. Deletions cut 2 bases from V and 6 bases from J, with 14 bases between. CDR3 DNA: TGCGCCAGCAGTGAGGGGCTACCTAACGTCAATGAGCAGTTCTTC. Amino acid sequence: CASSEGLPNVNEQFF.

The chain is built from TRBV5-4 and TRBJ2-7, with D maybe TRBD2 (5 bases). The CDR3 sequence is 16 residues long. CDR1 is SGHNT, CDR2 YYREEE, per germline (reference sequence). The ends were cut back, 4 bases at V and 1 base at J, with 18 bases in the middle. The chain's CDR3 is CASSRYLSARSYEQYF. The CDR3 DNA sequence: TGTGCCAGCAGCCGGTACCTTAGCGCTCGTTCCTACGAGCAGTACTTC.

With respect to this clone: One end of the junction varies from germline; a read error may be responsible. The CDR3 DNA is TGTGCTAGCAGCTCGGGGGGGAGGGAGACCCAGTACTTC. This sequence encodes CASSSGGRETQYF. This chain links TRBV7-7 with TRBJ2-5; 8 positions agree with TRBD2. CDR1 is SSHAT, CDR2 FNYEAQ, per germline (reference sequence). The CDR3 is 13 amino acids.

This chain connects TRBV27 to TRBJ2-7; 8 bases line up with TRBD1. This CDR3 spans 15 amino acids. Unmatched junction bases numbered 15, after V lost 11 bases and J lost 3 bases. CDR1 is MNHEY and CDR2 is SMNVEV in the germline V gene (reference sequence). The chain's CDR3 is CAGDYIDRGNYEQYF. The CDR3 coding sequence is TGTGCCGGGGATTACATAGACAGGGGCAACTACGAGCAGTACTTC.

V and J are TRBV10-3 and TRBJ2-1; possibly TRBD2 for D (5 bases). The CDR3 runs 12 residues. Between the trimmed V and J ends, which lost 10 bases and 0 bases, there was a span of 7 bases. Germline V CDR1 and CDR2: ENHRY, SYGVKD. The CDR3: CATGGSYNEQFF. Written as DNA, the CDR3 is TGTGCCACCGGAGGCTCCTACAATGAGCAGTTCTTC.

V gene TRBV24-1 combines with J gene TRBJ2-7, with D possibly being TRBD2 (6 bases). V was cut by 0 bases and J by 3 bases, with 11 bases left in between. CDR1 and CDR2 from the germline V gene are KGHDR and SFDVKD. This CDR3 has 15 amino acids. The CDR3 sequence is CATSDLGRTNYEQYF. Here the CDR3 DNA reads TGTGCCACCAGTGATTTGGGCAGGACTAACTACGAGCAGTACTTC.

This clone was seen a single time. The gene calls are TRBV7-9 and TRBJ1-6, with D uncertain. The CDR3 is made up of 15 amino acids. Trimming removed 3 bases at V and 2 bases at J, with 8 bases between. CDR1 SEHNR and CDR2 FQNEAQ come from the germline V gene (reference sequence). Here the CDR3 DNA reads TGTGCCAGCAGCTTTGGCAGCGCCTATAATTCACCCCTCCACTTT. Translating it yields CASSFGSAYNSPLHF.

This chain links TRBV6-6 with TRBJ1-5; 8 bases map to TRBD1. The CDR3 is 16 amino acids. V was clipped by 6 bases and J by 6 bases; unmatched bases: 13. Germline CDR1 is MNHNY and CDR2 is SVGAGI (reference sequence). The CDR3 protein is CASSLGQGMAGQPQHF. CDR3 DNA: TGTGCCAGCAGCCTCGGACAGGGAATGGCGGGTCAGCCCCAGCATTTT.

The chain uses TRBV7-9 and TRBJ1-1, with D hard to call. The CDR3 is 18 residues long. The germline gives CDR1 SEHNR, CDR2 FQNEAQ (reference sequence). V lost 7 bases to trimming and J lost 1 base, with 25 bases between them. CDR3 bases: TGTGCCAGCAACAACCCAGTCCCGACATTCGGCGCGAACACTGAAGCTTTCTTT. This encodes CASNNPVPTFGANTEAFF.

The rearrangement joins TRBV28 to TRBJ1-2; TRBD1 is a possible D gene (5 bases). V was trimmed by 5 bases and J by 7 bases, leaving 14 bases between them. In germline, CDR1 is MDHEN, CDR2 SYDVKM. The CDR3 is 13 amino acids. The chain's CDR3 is CASSANGARGYTF. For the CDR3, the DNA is TGTGCCAGCAGTGCAAATGGGGCGCGTGGCTACACCTTC.